The T cell receptor beta chain under discussion was sequenced for a study of metastatic and nonmetastatic thyroid tumors (dated by TCRdb to about 2020). Looking at the study overall: Repertoires were compared across peripheral blood and tumor or nodule tissue samples from malignant and benign thyroid patients.

No treatment had been received by any patient before thyroid surgery. Using T-cell receptor beta sequencing, the study looked back at clinical samples from patients collected from about 2011 to 2018. The CDR3 covers 16 residues, taking in both the cysteine and the phenylalanine. Just CDR3 DNA is preserved here, 48 bases in frame from base 1. CDR1 and CDR2, looked up from the germline V gene, are LGHNA and YNFKEQ. The V and J ends are trimmed by 0 bases and 5 bases, leaving 14 bases between them. The library came from PCR. Sequencer: Illumina HiSeq 4000. High-throughput sequencing was used to profile the TCR beta-chain CDR3 region of every patient. Concerning the study's data processing: A classifier to discriminate distant-metastatic papillary thyroid cancer patients was built from CDR3 differences across clinicopathological groups. The Shannon index was used to measure repertoire diversity, and the Morisita-Horn index was used to measure how similar tumor and blood repertoires were. TCRdb applied fastp at Q25 and MiXCR to the public reads, then kept only in-frame beta chains. TCRdb's processing, not the authors' own work, is the source of the V and J calls. The sample contains about 59,000 clones, roughly 17% of them found a single time. Roughly a tenth of the sample belongs to the ten largest clones.

At least ten counts were recorded for this clone. The specificity of this receptor is unknown. No much larger clone exists at a distance of one base, and base qualities are not known. The paper's findings and limits, for the study overall: In both blood and tumor samples, malignant tumors were reported to have significantly higher TCR beta diversity than benign nodules.

This sequence originates from a male donor with papillary thyroid cancer or a benign thyroid nodule (not recorded which). Some clones in this sample may be carry-over from other donors' samples. The V and J genes are TRBV4-2 and TRBJ2-1; TRBD2 is possibly the D segment (5 matching bases). Sequenced: blood. DNA sequence: TGTGCCAGCAGCCAAGAACGGCTAGCTGAAGACAATGAGCAGTTCTTC. This encodes CASSQERLAEDNEQFF.